This entry lists 9 T cell receptor beta chains sequenced from one sample in a study of cytomegalovirus exposure and HLA in healthy donors. 13 Jbeta primers and 60 Vbeta primers were used for the PCR. Clones were read by immunoSEQ multiplex PCR, and TCRdb kept only the in-frame ones, dropping some. The sample shows under 60,000 clones, approximately 75% of them seen only once. Material: PBMCs. These receptors originate from a woman between 40 and 55 years old in good health and CMV-seropositive.

The chain has TRBV7-3 and TRBJ2-2; D is possibly TRBD1 (7 bases). Germline CDR1 reads SGHTA; CDR2 reads FQGTGA. The CDR3 is 14 amino acids. Between the trimmed V and J ends, which lost 5 bases and 4 bases, there was a span of 11 bases. CDR3 bases: TGTGCCAGCAGCGGAGGGGGCCCCACCGGGGAGCTGTTTTTT. It translates to CASSGGGPTGELFF.

This clone was counted a few times. V and J are TRBV6-1 and TRBJ2-2; 9 bases are shared with TRBD2. V was clipped by 2 bases and J by 6 bases; unmatched bases: 4. The CDR3 has 15 residues. Germline CDR1 is MNHNS and CDR2 is SASEGT. The CDR3 DNA reads as TGTGCCAGCAGTGAAAGCGCGGGGGGGCCCGGGGAGCTGTTTTTT. This gives the protein CASSESAGGPGELFF.

J is TRBJ2-1 and V is TRBV5-1; D may be TRBD2 (5 bases). Trimming stripped 0 bases from V and 8 bases from J, with 9 bases between. CDR3 length: 13 amino acids. Looked up from germline, CDR1 is SGHRS and CDR2 is YFSETQ. In nucleotides, the CDR3 is TGCGCCAGCAGCTTGGTTTCCGGGGATGAGCAGTTCTTC. Translating gives CASSLVSGDEQFF.

V usage is TRBV19 and J usage is TRBJ2-6; 8 bases align to TRBD1. Trimming at V came to 5 bases and at J to 2 bases, leaving 5 bases not matched to a gene. This CDR3 comprises 16 residues. The germline CDR1 and CDR2 sequences are LNHDA and SQIVND (reference sequence). The CDR3: CASSLGQGTGANVLTF. CDR3 bases: TGTGCCAGTAGTCTCGGACAGGGTACTGGGGCCAACGTCCTGACTTTC.

This rearrangement joins TRBV7-8 to TRBJ1-6; D is ambiguous. Per the germline V gene, CDR1 is SGHVS and CDR2 is FQNEAQ. The CDR3 is 19 residues long. V lost 4 bases to trimming and J lost 0 bases, with 19 bases between them. CDR3 amino acids: CASSSLITPRSSYNSPLHF. The CDR3 coding sequence is TGTGCCAGCAGCTCGCTGATCACACCCCGGAGCTCCTATAATTCACCCCTCCACTTT.

The V gene is TRBV27, the J gene TRBJ2-7, with D maybe TRBD2 (5 bases). This CDR3 is built from 12 residues. The germline gives CDR1 MNHEY, CDR2 SMNVEV (reference sequence). Trimming pared 6 bases from V and 5 bases from J, leaving 11 bases between. The CDR3 coding sequence is TGTGCCAGCAGCGACCCCGGGGACGAGCAGTACTTC. Protein product: CASSDPGDEQYF.

The chain uses TRBV19 and TRBJ2-2; 8 bases align to TRBD1. Germline V gene sequence: CDR1 LNHDA, CDR2 SQIVND (reference sequence). This CDR3 is built from 16 residues. V was clipped by 6 bases and J by 3 bases; unmatched bases: 9. CDR3 sequence: CASRTQGGLYTGELFF. As DNA, the CDR3 is TGTGCCAGTAGAACACAGGGGGGATTGTACACCGGGGAGCTGTTTTTT.

The V gene is TRBV7-2, the J gene TRBJ2-7; the match to TRBD2 covers 8 bases. J gave up 2 bases and V 5 bases, and 8 bases lay outside the gene matches. The germline CDR1 and CDR2 sequences are SGHTA and FQGNSA. The CDR3 has 15 residues. The CDR3 reads CASSMGGTRAYEQYF. CDR3 sequence (DNA): TGTGCCAGCAGCATGGGGGGGACTAGGGCCTACGAGCAGTACTTC.

The V and J genes are TRBV10-1 and TRBJ1-5, with D maybe TRBD1 (5 bases). The CDR3 runs 15 residues. Trimming removed 7 bases at V and 0 bases at J, with 13 bases between. In germline, CDR1 is WNHNN, CDR2 SYGVQD (reference sequence). The CDR3 sequence: CASTRTLDSNQPQHF. The CDR3, as DNA: TGCGCCAGCACCCGGACACTTGATAGCAATCAGCCCCAGCATTTT.